Presented here are 26 T cell receptor beta chains from one specimen sequenced in a study of PD-L1 blockade in urothelial cancer. Time point described: pretreatment peripheral blood. Sequenced by immunoSEQ multiplex PCR; TCRdb stores in-frame clones only, minus some. The repertoire includes about 56,000 clones, over 75% of them detected once, and about a sixth sits in the top ten. The material was PBMCs, obtained around atezolizumab (anti-PD-L1) treatment. The receptors shown here come from a man in his 70s with urothelial cancer.

The chain is built from TRBV29-1 and TRBJ1-5; tentative D call: TRBD1 (6 bases). Trimming pared 6 bases from V and 3 bases from J, leaving 15 bases between. In germline, CDR1 is SQVTM, CDR2 ANQGSEA. The CDR3 has 14 residues. CDR3 coding DNA: TGCAGCGTGGGAACAGGGACCCCCAATCAGCCCCAGCATTTT. Translated: CSVGTGTPNQPQHF. The full variable domain, rest sourced from reference TRBV29-1 and TRBJ1-5, is SAVISQKPSRDICQRGTSLTIQCQVDSQVTMMFWYRQQPGQSLTLIATANQGSEATYESGFVIDKFPISRPNLTFSTLTVSNMSPEDSSIYLCSVGTGTPNQPQHFGDGTRLSIL.

The chain links TRBV7-9 to TRBJ1-1; 7 bases are a match to TRBD1. The ends lost 1 base at V and 5 bases at J; junction bases unmatched: 4. The germline gives CDR1 SEHNR, CDR2 FQNEAQ (reference sequence). The CDR3 consists of 14 residues. CDR3 DNA: TGTGCCAGCAGCTTAGGGCCAGGGGGGACTGAAGCTTTCTTT. Translated: CASSLGPGGTEAFF. The entire variable domain, with the rest obtained from reference TRBV7-9 and TRBJ1-1, is as follows: DTGVSQNPRHKITKRGQNVTFRCDPISEHNRLYWYRQTLGQGPEFLTYFQNEAQLEKSRLLSDRFSAERPKGSFSTLEIQRTEQGDSAMYLCASSLGPGGTEAFFGQGTRLTVV.

This sequence joins TRBV27 and TRBJ2-7; D possibly corresponds to TRBD1 (5 bases). Trimming stripped 5 bases from V and 3 bases from J, with 23 bases between. This CDR3 has 17 residues. Germline V lookup: CDR1 MNHEY, CDR2 SMNVEV (reference sequence). The CDR3 DNA follows: TGTGCCAGCAGTCGCCTATTACAGGCGTCTTCCGTCTACGAGCAGTACTTC. This codes for CASSRLLQASSVYEQYF.

The chain is built from TRBV6-6 and TRBJ2-1; 10 bases line up with TRBD2. Germline loops: CDR1 MNHNY, CDR2 SVGAGI (reference sequence). The CDR3 consists of 15 residues. Trimming removed 4 bases from V and 9 bases from J; junction bases left unmatched: 9. CDR3 bases: TGTGCCAGCAGTTTTGGGCTAGCGGGAGAGGTTGAGCAGTTCTTC. It is translated as CASSFGLAGEVEQFF.

The chain combines TRBV5-8 with TRBJ1-5; TRBD1 matches at 7 bases. The CDR3 is made up of 16 amino acids. V gave up 2 bases and J gave up 0 bases; unmatched junction bases: 5. Germline CDR1 SGHTS, CDR2 YDEGEE. In DNA form, the CDR3 reads TGTGCCAGCAGCTTAGGACAGGTCCATAGCAATCAGCCCCAGCATTTT. This encodes CASSLGQVHSNQPQHF.

Only a few counts were recorded for this clone. The chain has TRBV30 and TRBJ2-7; 7 nucleotides agree with TRBD1. Germline V gives CDR1 GTSNPN, CDR2 SVGIG (reference sequence). V gave up 0 bases and J gave up 3 bases; unmatched junction bases: 8. The CDR3 is 15 amino acids. The DNA for the CDR3 is TGTGCCTGGAGTGTAGGGGGACACAGGGGCTACGAGCAGTACTTC. Its translation is CAWSVGGHRGYEQYF.

The gene calls are TRBV5-1 and TRBJ2-1; 13 bases agree with TRBD2. Germline-derived CDR1 and CDR2 are SGHRS and YFSETQ. The CDR3 is 15 residues long. V dropped 0 bases and J dropped 7; count of bases not matched to a gene: 1. CDR3 loop: CASSLVGLAGNEQFF. The DNA for the CDR3 is TGCGCCAGCAGCTTGGTGGGACTAGCGGGAAATGAGCAGTTCTTC. Variable domain in full (rest from reference TRBV5-1 and TRBJ2-1): KAGVTQTPRYLIKTRGQQVTLSCSPISGHRSVSWYQQTPGQGLQFLFEYFSETQRNKGNFPGRFSGRQFSNSRSEMNVSTLELGDSALYLCASSLVGLAGNEQFFGPGTRLTVL.

The chain couples TRBV5-1 to TRBJ2-2; 7 bases are a match to TRBD1. V lost 1 base, J lost 4 bases, and 7 bases stayed unmatched. CDR1 is SGHRS, CDR2 YFSETQ, per germline. CDR3 length: 16 residues. The CDR3 is CASSLTGAMVTGELFF. CDR3 sequence (DNA): TGCGCCAGCAGCTTGACAGGGGCAATGGTCACCGGGGAGCTGTTTTTT. Full variable domain (outside the CDR3, taken from reference TRBV5-1 and TRBJ2-2): KAGVTQTPRYLIKTRGQQVTLSCSPISGHRSVSWYQQTPGQGLQFLFEYFSETQRNKGNFPGRFSGRQFSNSRSEMNVSTLELGDSALYLCASSLTGAMVTGELFFGEGSRLTVL.

The gene calls are TRBV29-1 and TRBJ2-3; 10 positions agree with TRBD2. Germline CDR1 SQVTM, CDR2 ANQGSEA. Trimming took 5 bases from V and 1 from J; bases not matched to a gene: 3. The CDR3 loop spans 14 amino acids. The CDR3 reads CSVPGTSGTDTQYF. For the CDR3, the DNA is TGCAGCGTTCCCGGGACTAGCGGCACAGATACGCAGTATTTT.

The rearrangement joins TRBV2 to TRBJ1-2; 7 nucleotides line up with TRBD1. The germline CDR1 and CDR2 sequences are SNHLY and FYNNEI. The CDR3 runs 17 residues. V lost 6 bases, J lost 3 bases, and 16 bases stayed unmatched. The CDR3 coding sequence is TGTGCCAGCAGCGAGGGACAGATCCAAAGCCGATACTATGGCTACACCTTC. Translating gives CASSEGQIQSRYYGYTF.

In its sample, this clone was seen once. The chain couples TRBV4-1 to TRBJ2-1, with 10 bases fitting TRBD2. The germline CDR1 and CDR2 sequences are MGHRA and YSYEKL. This CDR3 spans 17 amino acids. Trimming at V came to 0 bases and at J to 7 bases, leaving 9 bases not matched to a gene. The CDR3, as DNA: TGCGCCAGCAGCCAAGATCTGCTAGCGGGAGTGGTTAATGAGCAGTTCTTC. Amino acids: CASSQDLLAGVVNEQFF.

Written as DNA, the CDR3 is TGCGCCAGCAGCCCGGACAGGGATGGCGAGACCCAGTACTTC. It codes for CASSPDRDGETQYF. The V and J genes are TRBV5-1 and TRBJ2-5; 8 bases are shared with TRBD1. V trimming: 4 bases; J trimming: 5 bases; junction bases outside the gene matches: 7. Germline CDR1 is SGHRS and CDR2 is YFSETQ. This CDR3 is 14 amino acids long. The entire variable domain, with the rest obtained from reference TRBV5-1 and TRBJ2-5, is as follows: KAGVTQTPRYLIKTRGQQVTLSCSPISGHRSVSWYQQTPGQGLQFLFEYFSETQRNKGNFPGRFSGRQFSNSRSEMNVSTLELGDSALYLCASSPDRDGETQYFGPGTRLLVL.

V gene TRBV19 combines with J gene TRBJ1-4; D gene ambiguous. The CDR3 sequence is 15 residues long. V dropped 6 bases and J dropped 0 bases, with 11 bases sitting between them. Looked up from germline, CDR1 is LNHDA and CDR2 is SQIVND (reference sequence). The DNA for the CDR3 is TGTGCCAGTAGCCTCATGACTGCAACTAATGAAAAACTGTTTTTT. Translating it yields CASSLMTATNEKLFF. The variable domain in full, with the rest retrieved from reference TRBV19 and TRBJ1-4, is DGGITQSPKYLFRKEGQNVTLSCEQNLNHDAMYWYRQDPGQGLRLIYYSQIVNDFQKGDIAEGYSVSREKKESFPLTVTSAQKNPTAFYLCASSLMTATNEKLFFGSGTQLSVL.

The J gene is TRBJ2-7, the V gene TRBV27; D is possibly TRBD2 (7 bases). This CDR3 region has 16 residues. Between the trimmed V and J ends, which lost 2 bases and 5 bases, there was a span of 19 bases. CDR1 and CDR2 from the germline V gene are MNHEY and SMNVEV (reference sequence). The CDR3 sequence is CASSLQTGAGAHEQYF. CDR3 nucleotide sequence: TGTGCCAGCAGTTTACAGACGGGGGCGGGAGCCCACGAGCAGTACTTC.

The chain uses TRBV6-1 and TRBJ2-2; possible D gene TRBD2, 5 bases. The CDR3 consists of 14 residues. Germline V CDR1 and CDR2: MNHNS, SASEGT. V was pared by 1 base and J by 6 bases, with 9 bases between. The chain's CDR3 is CASSEVVRAGELFF. CDR3 DNA sequence: TGTGCCAGCAGTGAAGTGGTGCGGGCCGGGGAGCTGTTTTTT.

The chain combines TRBV6-1 with TRBJ2-1, with 7 bases identical to TRBD1. Germline loops: CDR1 MNHNS, CDR2 SASEGT. CDR3 length equals 13 residues. Trimming cost V 8 bases and J 4 bases; bases outside gene matches: 5. In DNA form, the CDR3 reads TGTGCCAGCCGGGACAGAGAATACAATGAGCAGTTCTTC. As protein: CASRDREYNEQFF.

For this clone: The same CDR3 is also encoded by other DNA sequences in this sample. V usage is TRBV9 and J usage is TRBJ2-5, with 7 bases fitting TRBD2. The CDR3 contains 14 residues. The germline gives CDR1 SGDLS, CDR2 YYNGEE. Trimming at V came to 0 bases and at J to 2 bases, leaving 1 base not matched to a gene. CDR3 residues: CASSVGGGQETQYF. CDR3 coding DNA: TGTGCCAGCAGCGTAGGGGGGGGGCAAGAGACCCAGTACTTC.

This chain joins TRBV5-1 and TRBJ2-1; 13 bases match TRBD2. The germline V gene encodes CDR1 SGHRS and CDR2 YFSETQ. Trimming removed 1 base from V and 8 bases from J; junction bases left unmatched: 6. This CDR3 has 16 residues. CDR3 coding DNA: TGCGCCAGCAGCTTGTTAACTAGCGGGAGGGCGGATGAGCAGTTCTTC. Its translation is CASSLLTSGRADEQFF.

This clone was counted between two and nine times. The genes are TRBV5-1 and TRBJ2-1; 11 nucleotides align to TRBD2. Germline V gives CDR1 SGHRS, CDR2 YFSETQ. V gave up 0 bases and J gave up 8 bases; unmatched junction bases: 4. CDR3 length equals 15 residues. The CDR3 loop is CASSLDSGRADEQFF. The CDR3, as DNA: TGCGCCAGCAGCTTGGATAGCGGGAGGGCCGATGAGCAGTTCTTC.

This clone appeared a few times. The chain uses TRBV11-2 and TRBJ2-2; D perhaps matches TRBD2 (6 bases). The CDR3 consists of 19 residues. CDR1 and CDR2 from the germline V gene are SGHAT and FQNNGV. Trimming removed 1 base from V and 3 bases from J, with 21 bases in between. CDR3 DNA: TGTGCCAGCAGCTTAGCTTATACTGGAGGGACCTTAGACACCGGGGAGCTGTTTTTT. Protein: CASSLAYTGGTLDTGELFF.

The chain has TRBV2 and TRBJ2-5, with 7 bases lining up with TRBD2. The CDR3 contains 15 residues. CDR1 and CDR2 (germline): SNHLY, FYNNEI. The V gene end was trimmed by 4 bases and the J gene end by 1 base; junction bases not matched to a gene: 6. The CDR3 here is CASSGMGGPQETQYF. DNA for the CDR3: TGTGCCAGCAGTGGTATGGGAGGGCCCCAAGAGACCCAGTACTTC.

The rearrangement joins TRBV6-5 to TRBJ2-1, with D maybe TRBD2 (5 bases). This CDR3 has 16 residues. V gave up 4 bases and J gave up 0 bases, with 13 bases separating them. CDR1 and CDR2 (germline): MNHEY, SVGAGI. As DNA, the CDR3 is TGTGCCAGCAGTTTGAGTAGCGCAAGCTCCTACAATGAGCAGTTCTTC. It specifies CASSLSSASSYNEQFF.

CDR3 protein: CASSQGTGTALGNTIYF. The CDR3 DNA sequence: TGCGCCAGCAGCCAGGGGACAGGGACAGCGCTTGGAAACACCATATATTTT. The rearrangement joins TRBV4-1 to TRBJ1-3; 9 bases are shared with TRBD1. Looked up from germline, CDR1 is MGHRA and CDR2 is YSYEKL. Unmatched junction bases numbered 9, after V lost 3 bases and J lost 3 bases. The CDR3 spans 17 residues.

V and J are TRBV7-9 and TRBJ2-7, with a possible D match to TRBD2 (5 bases). CDR1 and CDR2 from the germline V gene are SEHNR and FQNEAQ (reference sequence). The CDR3 runs 15 residues. Trimming pared 3 bases from V and 0 bases from J, leaving 12 bases between. This chain's CDR3 is CASSLAVRGSYEQYF. CDR3 coding DNA: TGTGCCAGCAGCTTGGCGGTCCGGGGCTCCTACGAGCAGTACTTC.

This chain uses TRBV30 with TRBJ1-2; 8 positions match TRBD1. The CDR3 is 13 amino acids. With V trimmed by 1 base and J by 8 bases, 6 bases remained unmatched. Germline CDR1 and CDR2: GTSNPN and SVGIG (reference sequence). CDR3 amino acids: CAWSARGLGGYTF. CDR3 coding DNA: TGTGCCTGGAGTGCCAGGGGGCTGGGAGGCTACACCTTC.

The chain is built from TRBV7-8 and TRBJ2-2; possible D gene TRBD1, 6 bases. Germline CDR1 reads SGHVS; CDR2 reads FQNEAQ. Between the trimmed V and J ends, which lost 5 bases and 4 bases, there was a span of 17 bases. This CDR3 region has 16 residues. The CDR3 reads CASSPGTTFLTGELFF. Here the CDR3 DNA reads TGTGCCAGCAGCCCCGGGACAACCTTCCTCACCGGGGAGCTGTTTTTT.